This T cell receptor beta chain was documented in a study of CD8 T cells in ankylosing spondylitis. Study conclusions and caveats: Made up of eight highly homologous variants, a TCR beta motif appeared characteristic of ankylosing spondylitis blood. From matched ankylosing spondylitis synovial fluid, disease-linked clones were reportedly recovered at significantly enriched levels. Disease-linked clones had a CD8+ phenotype and relatively low frequency in peripheral blood.

TCRdb re-called the 5' RACE reads through MiXCR, storing one row per CDR3 protein. Here the sample spans about 140,000 distinct CDR3 sequences, approximately 7.4% being singletons. With 2 bases removed from V and 0 bases from J, the gap between germline ends came to 10 bases. The CDR3 runs 15 residues. Looked up from germline, CDR1 is SGHVS and CDR2 is FQNEAQ. In this sample, this clonotype turned up a few times. Its antigen is still unknown. The TCR was taken from a female donor with ankylosing spondylitis or in good health (not recorded which). The gene calls are TRBV7-8 and TRBJ1-2; no firm D call. The specimen was blood, either unsorted or a sorted T cell fraction (not recorded which). Here the CDR3 reads CASSLSPATNYGYTF. The CDR3 DNA reads as TGTGCCAGCAGCTTATCTCCAGCAACTAACTATGGCTACACCTTC. The full variable domain, rest sourced from reference TRBV7-8 and TRBJ1-2, is GAGVSQSPRYKVAKRGQDVALRCDPISGHVSLFWYQQALGQGPEFLTYFQNEAQLDKSGLPSDRFFAERPEGSVSTLKIQRTQQEDSAVYLCASSLSPATNYGYTFGSGTRLTVV.